Below, one TCR beta chain is given with its context. Its antigen is undetermined. The sample belongs to a study of blood T cells in healthy people across ages. Points from the study as a whole: In the absence of known donor CMV status, changes in expanded clonotypes were possibly confounded.

A sample-barcoded 5' primer and a J-beta primer mix were used in a second PCR of about 7 to 12 cycles. One entry per CDR3 protein, called by TCRdb with MiXCR from the 5' RACE reads. The sample holds approximately 600,000 distinct CDR3 sequences, roughly 53% seen once. Trimming shortened V by 4 bases and J by 7 bases, and 15 bases separated the two germline ends. In germline, CDR1 is SGHRS, CDR2 YFSETQ. The CDR3 is 14 residues long. This sequence joins TRBV5-1 and TRBJ2-1; possibly TRBD2 for D (7 bases). What was sequenced was blood. This TCR was recovered from a man aged 60 to 75 in good health. The CDR3 DNA sequence: TGCGCCAGCAGCGTGGTGGGGGGGCGAAATGAGCAGTTCTTC. Amino acid sequence: CASSVVGGRNEQFF.